Listed here are 17 T cell receptor beta chains from one sample, sequenced in a study of technical replicates of blood from a few donors. The assay was immunoSEQ multiplex PCR, and TCRdb's table has in-frame clones only and misses some. The sample has around 80,000 clones, roughly 98% seen once; the top ten hold approximately 0.15%. Sequencing used T cells isolated from PBMCs. These receptors came from a human donor in good health.

The CDR3 DNA is TGTGCCAGCAGTCCCCCGGGAAGCCTATACGAGCAGTACTTC. Its translation: CASSPPGSLYEQYF. The genes are TRBV6-5 and TRBJ2-7; tentatively, D is TRBD2 (5 bases). Germline V gives CDR1 MNHEY, CDR2 SVGAGI. The CDR3 extends over 14 amino acids. Trimming removed 5 bases at V and 4 bases at J, with 15 bases between.

In DNA, the CDR3 is TGTGCCAGTATCCGCGCAGGTGGGGGCGTCACTGGCTACACCTTC. Translated: CASIRAGGGVTGYTF. The gene calls are TRBV19 and TRBJ1-2, with D perhaps matching TRBD1 (6 bases). CDR3 length equals 15 residues. The V gene's germline CDR1 is LNHDA and CDR2 SQIVND (reference sequence). Between the trimmed V and J ends, which lost 7 bases and 7 bases, there was a span of 22 bases. Full variable domain (rest looked up from reference TRBV19 and TRBJ1-2): DGGITQSPKYLFRKEGQNVTLSCEQNLNHDAMYWYRQDPGQGLRLIYYSQIVNDFQKGDIAEGYSVSREKKESFPLTVTSAQKNPTAFYLCASIRAGGGVTGYTFGSGTRLTVV.

The chain has TRBV29-1 and TRBJ1-5, with D uncertain. The germline CDR1 and CDR2 sequences are SQVTM and ANQGSEA. V was pared by 6 bases and J by 4 bases, with 10 bases between. This CDR3 contains 12 residues. CDR3 nucleotide sequence: TGCAGCGTGGCGGGGTCGAATCAGCCCCAGCATTTT. Amino acid sequence: CSVAGSNQPQHF.

The rearrangement links TRBV5-1 to TRBJ2-1, with 8 nucleotides matching TRBD2. CDR3 length: 15 amino acids. V gave up 4 bases and J gave up 4 bases; unmatched junction bases: 7. Germline V gene sequence: CDR1 SGHRS, CDR2 YFSETQ. The CDR3 is CASSPAGGEYNEQFF. The CDR3 DNA reads TGCGCCAGCAGCCCGGCGGGGGGAGAGTACAATGAGCAGTTCTTC. Based on the CDR3 plus reference TRBV5-1 and TRBJ2-1, the full variable domain is KAGVTQTPRYLIKTRGQQVTLSCSPISGHRSVSWYQQTPGQGLQFLFEYFSETQRNKGNFPGRFSGRQFSNSRSEMNVSTLELGDSALYLCASSPAGGEYNEQFFGPGTRLTVL.

The V call is TRBV18, the J call TRBJ1-5; no clear D. This CDR3 has 18 amino acids. V was shortened by 2 bases and J by 2 bases, with 19 bases between the two germline ends. Germline CDR1 and CDR2: KGHSH and LQKENI. DNA of the CDR3: TGTGCCAGCTCACCAGTCCCGCCGGGCAGCGGTGGCAATCAGCCCCAGCATTTT. Its protein product is CASSPVPPGSGGNQPQHF.

The chain joins TRBV7-8 to TRBJ1-5; 7 bases agree with TRBD1. This CDR3 is 13 amino acids long. CDR1 is SGHVS, CDR2 FQNEAQ, per germline. Trimming took 5 bases from V and 7 from J; bases not matched to a gene: 5. In DNA form, the CDR3 reads TGTGCCAGCAGCGCGACAGGGACCCAGCCCCAGCATTTT. Its translation is CASSATGTQPQHF. Based on the CDR3 plus reference TRBV7-8 and TRBJ1-5, the full variable domain is GAGVSQSPRYKVAKRGQDVALRCDPISGHVSLFWYQQALGQGPEFLTYFQNEAQLDKSGLPSDRFFAERPEGSVSTLKIQRTQQEDSAVYLCASSATGTQPQHFGDGTRLSIL.

A single count supports this clone. The chain employs TRBV15 and TRBJ1-2; 7 nucleotides line up with TRBD1. CDR1 is LNHNV and CDR2 is YYDKDF in the germline V gene (reference sequence). The CDR3 contains 14 residues. J lost 2 bases, V lost 3 bases, and 3 bases had no gene match. The CDR3 loop reads CATSRDRTNYGYTF. CDR3 DNA sequence: TGTGCCACCAGCAGGGACAGGACGAACTATGGCTACACCTTC.

This chain connects TRBV27 to TRBJ2-1; D is undetermined. The germline CDR1 and CDR2 sequences are MNHEY and SMNVEV (reference sequence). The length of the CDR3 is 13 residues. Trimming pared 2 bases from V and 5 bases from J, leaving 7 bases between. CDR3 region: CASSLQSDNEQFF. The CDR3 nucleotides read TGTGCCAGCAGTTTACAGTCAGACAATGAGCAGTTCTTC.

This clone came up once. The chain couples TRBV18 to TRBJ2-1; 7 nucleotides agree with TRBD1. The CDR3 is 14 amino acids. The V gene's germline CDR1 is KGHSH and CDR2 LQKENI. J was trimmed by 6 bases and V by 2 bases; bases with no gene match: 4. The CDR3 nucleotides read TGTGCCAGCTCACCAGGACAGGAGTTCAATGAGCAGTTCTTC. It codes for CASSPGQEFNEQFF. The full variable domain, with the rest looked up from reference TRBV18 and TRBJ2-1, is NAGVMQNPRHLVRRRGQEARLRCSPMKGHSHVYWYRQLPEEGLKFMVYLQKENIIDESGMPKERFSAEFPKEGPSILRIQQVVRGDSAAYFCASSPGQEFNEQFFGPGTRLTVL.

The chain links TRBV7-8 to TRBJ1-2, with 7 nucleotides matching TRBD1. The V gene's germline CDR1 is SGHVS and CDR2 FQNEAQ. The length of the CDR3 is 11 residues. V shed 5 bases, J shed 11 bases, and the junction held 5 bases outside the gene matches. The CDR3 loop is CASSPGQLYTF. Written as DNA, the CDR3 is TGTGCCAGCAGCCCGGGACAGCTATACACCTTC.

The V gene is TRBV5-6, the J gene TRBJ2-1; 10 nucleotides line up with TRBD2. Germline V CDR1 and CDR2: SGHDT, YYEEEE. The V gene end was trimmed by 0 bases and the J gene end by 8 bases; junction bases not matched to a gene: 11. This CDR3 has 17 residues. CDR3 DNA sequence: TGTGCCAGCAGCTTGGCCAGGGGCCTAGCGGGGGTCGATGAGCAGTTCTTC. Encoded protein: CASSLARGLAGVDEQFF.

The chain uses TRBV2 and TRBJ2-7; D might be TRBD2 (6 bases). Trimming removed 4 bases at V and 3 bases at J, with 16 bases between. The CDR3 has 15 amino acids. The germline CDR1 and CDR2 sequences are SNHLY and FYNNEI. The CDR3 nucleotides are TGTGCCAGCAGTGGTGGTAGCGGCAGATACTACGAGCAGTACTTC. Translating it yields CASSGGSGRYYEQYF.

This clone was observed a single time. The chain uses TRBV7-6 and TRBJ2-1, with D perhaps TRBD1 (5 bases). This CDR3 spans 14 amino acids. The V gene's germline CDR1 is SGHVS and CDR2 FNYEAQ. V was trimmed by 1 base and J by 5 bases, leaving 9 bases between them. CDR3 coding DNA: TGTGCCAGCAGCTTAGGTGACAGTAACAATGAGCAGTTCTTC. This codes for CASSLGDSNNEQFF.

The chain links TRBV28 to TRBJ1-5; D possibly corresponds to TRBD1 (5 bases). The CDR3 runs to 13 residues. Germline CDR1 is MDHEN and CDR2 is SYDVKM. The germline V and J ends were trimmed by 5 bases and 7 bases, with 12 bases remaining between them. The CDR3 here is CASSRGVGQPQHF. Here the CDR3 DNA reads TGTGCCAGCAGTCGGGGGGTTGGCCAGCCCCAGCATTTT. Supplemented by reference TRBV28 and TRBJ1-5, the full variable domain reads DVKVTQSSRYLVKRTGEKVFLECVQDMDHENMFWYRQDPGLGLRLIYFSYDVKMKEKGDIPEGYSVSREKKERFSLILESASTNQTSMYLCASSRGVGQPQHFGDGTRLSIL.

This chain uses TRBV7-6 with TRBJ2-7, with D perhaps TRBD1 (6 bases). Germline CDR1 and CDR2: SGHVS and FNYEAQ. The CDR3 has 16 residues. With 4 bases removed from V and 4 bases from J, the gap between germline ends came to 20 bases. The CDR3 DNA sequence: TGTGCCAGCAGCTCAACCCGGACAGCCCGTGGGTACGAGCAGTACTTC. Translating gives CASSSTRTARGYEQYF.

V gene TRBV5-1 combines with J gene TRBJ2-1; 8 nucleotides match TRBD1. V shed 4 bases, J shed 1 base, and the junction held 4 bases outside the gene matches. CDR3 length: 15 amino acids. The germline V gene has CDR1 SGHRS and CDR2 YFSETQ. The CDR3 DNA is TGCGCCAGCAGCAATGGACAGGGTTCCTACAATGAGCAGTTCTTC. Residues: CASSNGQGSYNEQFF. Looking up the rest from reference TRBV5-1 and TRBJ2-1 gives the full variable domain: KAGVTQTPRYLIKTRGQQVTLSCSPISGHRSVSWYQQTPGQGLQFLFEYFSETQRNKGNFPGRFSGRQFSNSRSEMNVSTLELGDSALYLCASSNGQGSYNEQFFGPGTRLTVL.

The V gene is TRBV7-5, the J gene TRBJ1-4; the table's D call, TRBD1, has no DNA check behind it. TRBV7-5 is designated a pseudogene. CDR3 length: 17 residues. The CDR3 bases are TGTGTCAGAAGCTTTCAAAGGGGGCCCGGAACTAATGAAAAACTGTTTTTT. Its protein product is CVRSFQRGPGTNEKLFF.